This T cell receptor beta chain originates from a study of low-dose radiotherapy and immunotherapy resistance in tumors. Time point specified: before trial treatment. This clonotype was recorded many times. CDR3 length: 15 amino acids. Germline V gives CDR1 MNHEY, CDR2 SMNVEV (reference sequence). Trimming stripped 2 bases from V and 0 bases from J, with 9 bases between. Primers used for first-strand cDNA, a TRAV- and TRBV-specific set, covered both alpha and beta chains. The authors ran 20 PCR cycles to amplify TCRs with a constant-region primer and V-primer adapter. TCRdb reprocessed the reads via MiXCR and lists one record per CDR3 protein. The sample consists of under 90,000 distinct CDR3 sequences, 15% to 20% of them appearing once.

Sequencing was performed on PBMCs, taken before treatment. This sequence originates from a male donor with prostate cancer. V is TRBV27 and J is TRBJ2-3, with D uncertain. The DNA for the CDR3 is TGTGCCAGCAGTTTAGCCTTCACTAGCACAGATACGCAGTATTTT. As protein: CASSLAFTSTDTQYF.